One sample yielded the 21 T cell receptor beta chains listed below, sequenced in a study of cytomegalovirus exposure and HLA in healthy donors. It was with 60 Vbeta and 13 Jbeta primers that the PCR ran. Profiled with immunoSEQ multiplex PCR; TCRdb holds only in-frame clones, not every one. The sample data list over 200,000 clones. Specimen: PBMCs. The receptors were sampled from a woman in her thirties in good health and CMV-seropositive.

The chain has TRBV7-2 and TRBJ2-3; TRBD1 aligns across 10 bases. With V trimmed by 4 bases and J by 7 bases, 11 bases remained unmatched. The CDR3 has 16 residues. Germline V gives CDR1 SGHTA, CDR2 FQGNSA. The CDR3 DNA is TGTGCCAGCAGCTCACTACCGGGACAGGGGACCTATACGCAGTATTTT. Its protein is CASSSLPGQGTYTQYF.

The rearrangement links TRBV10-2 to TRBJ1-1; D is perhaps TRBD1 (5 bases). The germline CDR1 and CDR2 sequences are WSHSY and SAAADI. CDR3 length: 11 amino acids. V dropped 4 bases and J dropped 5 bases, with 5 bases sitting between them. The CDR3 region has the DNA TGCGCCAGCAGTGGACAGACTGAAGCTTTCTTT. Its protein is CASSGQTEAFF.

CDR3 bases: TGTGCCAGCACGGCAGGGACCTACGAGCAGTACTTC. It yields the protein CASTAGTYEQYF. The V gene is TRBV2, the J gene TRBJ2-7; the D gene is possibly TRBD1 (5 bases). The CDR3 covers 12 residues. The germline gives CDR1 SNHLY, CDR2 FYNNEI. V was pared by 7 bases and J by 2 bases, with 9 bases between.

V is TRBV6-5 and J is TRBJ1-2; D is ambiguous. This CDR3 comprises 12 residues. In germline, CDR1 is MNHEY, CDR2 SVGAGI. The V gene lost 0 bases and the J gene lost 8 bases, with 7 bases spanning the gap. CDR3 DNA sequence: TGTGCCAGCAGTTACTCCGGGAAGGGCTACACCTTC. Translating it yields CASSYSGKGYTF.

The chain uses TRBV7-6 and TRBJ1-4; D unclear. Trimming shortened V by 5 bases and J by 8 bases, and 15 bases separated the two germline ends. The CDR3 contains 14 residues. Germline V gives CDR1 SGHVS, CDR2 FNYEAQ. CDR3 residues: CASSPRVRSEKLFF. The CDR3 nucleotides are TGTGCCAGCAGCCCGAGGGTCCGTAGCGAAAAACTGTTTTTT.

J is TRBJ1-2 and V is TRBV6-1; tentatively, D is TRBD1 (5 bases). CDR1 is MNHNS, CDR2 SASEGT, per germline. Trimming cost V 1 base and J 7 bases, with 19 bases left between them. The CDR3 extends over 16 amino acids. CDR3 sequence reads: CASSEGQGRAYGGYTF. The CDR3 bases are TGTGCCAGCAGTGAAGGGCAGGGCAGGGCTTATGGTGGCTACACCTTC.

The chain uses TRBV30 and TRBJ1-1; possible D gene TRBD1, 6 bases. Trimming took 4 bases from V and 4 from J, leaving 10 bases between them. This CDR3 region has 12 residues. Germline V CDR1 and CDR2: GTSNPN, SVGIG (reference sequence). The DNA for the CDR3 is TGTGCCTGGAACACAGGGATCACTGAAGCTTTCTTT. This gives the protein CAWNTGITEAFF.

The chain couples TRBV29-1 to TRBJ1-1, with TRBD1 matching over 7 bases. The CDR3 spans 15 residues. V shed 5 bases, J shed 1 base, and the junction held 10 bases outside the gene matches. Germline lookup yields CDR1 SQVTM and CDR2 ANQGSEA. CDR3 sequence: CSVHQRQGTNTEAFF. For the CDR3, the DNA is TGCAGCGTTCACCAACGACAGGGAACGAACACTGAAGCTTTCTTT.

The chain couples TRBV19 to TRBJ1-5; no clear D. The CDR3 is made up of 13 amino acids. V lost 7 bases to trimming and J lost 2 bases, with 9 bases between them. The germline V gene has CDR1 LNHDA and CDR2 SQIVND (reference sequence). This chain's CDR3 is CASTSLGNQPQHF. The CDR3 coding sequence is TGTGCCAGTACCAGTCTAGGCAATCAGCCCCAGCATTTT. The whole variable domain, filled in from reference TRBV19 and TRBJ1-5, reads DGGITQSPKYLFRKEGQNVTLSCEQNLNHDAMYWYRQDPGQGLRLIYYSQIVNDFQKGDIAEGYSVSREKKESFPLTVTSAQKNPTAFYLCASTSLGNQPQHFGDGTRLSIL.

The chain joins TRBV7-2 to TRBJ2-3, with 10 bases identical to TRBD2. CDR3 length: 17 residues. J gave up 3 bases and V 4 bases, and 10 bases lay outside the gene matches. Germline CDR1 SGHTA, CDR2 FQGNSA. CDR3 loop: CASSWPLAGEITDTQYF. Here the CDR3 DNA reads TGTGCCAGCAGCTGGCCTCTAGCGGGGGAGATAACAGATACGCAGTATTTT.

This chain joins TRBV6-6 and TRBJ1-5; no reliable D call. Germline V gene lookup returns CDR1 MNHNY and CDR2 SVGAGI (reference sequence). The CDR3 loop spans 16 amino acids. V gave up 0 bases and J gave up 0 bases, with 9 bases separating them. The CDR3 region has the DNA TGTGCCAGCAGTTACTCGGGCAGCCATAGCAATCAGCCCCAGCATTTT. This codes for CASSYSGSHSNQPQHF.

The chain uses TRBV4-1 and TRBJ1-1, with D maybe TRBD1 (5 bases). Per germline, CDR1 MGHRA and CDR2 YSYEKL. This CDR3 has 16 residues. V was shortened by 3 bases and J by 3 bases, with 17 bases between the two germline ends. The CDR3 loop reads CASSHLSMGPDTEAFF. In DNA, the CDR3 is TGCGCCAGCAGCCATCTTTCGATGGGGCCGGACACTGAAGCTTTCTTT.

The chain links TRBV11-2 to TRBJ2-1; TRBD1 might be the D (5 bases). The CDR3 is 15 residues long. V lost 6 bases to trimming and J lost 6 bases, with 18 bases between them. Germline CDR1 reads SGHAT; CDR2 reads FQNNGV. In DNA, the CDR3 is TGTGCCAGCAGTGCCGACAGCCTCCCCTCCAATGAGCAGTTCTTC. Translating it yields CASSADSLPSNEQFF.

The chain combines TRBV11-3 with TRBJ1-6, with D hard to call. Germline V gene data show CDR1 as SGHNT and CDR2 as YENEEA. V dropped 2 bases and J dropped 9 bases, with 8 bases sitting between them. CDR3 length: 13 residues. The CDR3 bases are TGTGCCAGCAGCTTAAGCGATGTTTCACCCCTCCACTTT. Translated, it gives CASSLSDVSPLHF. Using reference TRBV11-3 and TRBJ1-6 for the parts outside the CDR3, the full variable domain is EAGVVQSPRYKIIEKKQPVAFWCNPISGHNTLYWYLQNLGQGPELLIRYENEEAVDDSQLPKDRFSAERLKGVDSTLKIQPAELGDSAVYLCASSLSDVSPLHFGNGTRLTVT.

V and J are TRBV18 and TRBJ1-4; TRBD1 might be the D (6 bases). Germline lookup yields CDR1 KGHSH and CDR2 LQKENI. This CDR3 has 14 residues. The germline V and J ends were trimmed by 4 bases and 8 bases, with 14 bases remaining between them. For the CDR3, the DNA is TGTGCCAGCTCACTAGACAGGACCTTCGAAAAACTGTTTTTT. It codes for CASSLDRTFEKLFF.

The chain combines TRBV15 with TRBJ2-3; D is perhaps TRBD2 (6 bases). Germline assignment: CDR1 LNHNV and CDR2 YYDKDF (reference sequence). The CDR3 runs to 15 residues. Trimming took off 3 bases at V and 1 base at J, with 11 bases between the two ends. The CDR3 DNA follows: TGTGCCACCAGCAGGACTAGTACCCGCACAGATACGCAGTATTTT. It translates to CATSRTSTRTDTQYF.

The CDR3 nucleotides read TGTGCCAGCAGTCCCCAGGGAGGGTGGAGAGAAAAACTGTTTTTT. The encoded protein is CASSPQGGWREKLFF. This chain connects TRBV27 to TRBJ1-4; tentative D call: TRBD1 (5 bases). Trimming cost V 5 bases and J 8 bases, with 18 bases left between them. Per the germline V gene, CDR1 is MNHEY and CDR2 is SMNVEV (reference sequence). The CDR3 has 15 amino acids.

The chain employs TRBV30 and TRBJ2-1; 11 bases map to TRBD2. CDR1 GTSNPN and CDR2 SVGIG come from the germline V gene (reference sequence). Trimming cost V 0 bases and J 6 bases; bases outside gene matches: 4. This CDR3 contains 15 residues. CDR3 nucleotides: TGTGCCTGGAGTGTACTAGCGGGAGTCCCCAATGAGCAGTTCTTC. Protein: CAWSVLAGVPNEQFF.

The V and J genes are TRBV28 and TRBJ2-5; D might be TRBD2 (6 bases). Germline CDR1 and CDR2: MDHEN and SYDVKM. V dropped 3 bases and J dropped 0 bases, with 17 bases sitting between them. This CDR3 comprises 17 residues. The CDR3 nucleotides are TGTGCCAGCAGTTTCCCTAGCGACCGACCGTACCAAGAGACCCAGTACTTC. Its translation: CASSFPSDRPYQETQYF.

The rearrangement joins TRBV5-4 to TRBJ2-4, with 10 bases matching TRBD2. The CDR3 has 14 amino acids. Germline CDR1 reads SGHNT; CDR2 reads YYREEE (reference sequence). V shed 0 bases and J 10 bases; nucleotides not matched to a gene: 4. The CDR3 DNA is TGTGCCAGCAGCTTGGCTAGCGGGGGCCCTATTCAGTACTTC. This encodes CASSLASGGPIQYF.

This rearrangement joins TRBV7-8 to TRBJ2-7; 10 nucleotides line up with TRBD2. Germline trimming cut 5 bases from V and 0 bases from J; bases unmatched to any gene: 4. The CDR3 consists of 15 residues. Germline V gene data show CDR1 as SGHVS and CDR2 as FQNEAQ. CDR3 DNA: TGTGCCAGCAGCGTTAGCGGGGGGAGCTCCTACGAGCAGTACTTC. It translates to CASSVSGGSSYEQYF.